This T cell receptor beta chain stems from a study of blood T cell repertoires in COVID-19. About the study: Sites across the United States, Italy and Spain contributed samples from acute and convalescent COVID-19.

Original handling: How many nucleated cells were present was estimated from reference gene primer amplification. Measured with immunoSEQ multiplex PCR; TCRdb has only the in-frame clones, and not every one. V and J calls and clone size follow that table, whereas D and trimming were derived from the DNA. Altogether about 260,000 clones are present, more than 80% being singletons, with the ten largest covering over 0.85%. Participants were aged roughly 18 to 89 years from approximately 24 US areas. Each exposed participant met a COVID-19 case in the 2 weeks preceding study entry. This receptor was taken from a man aged 50-60 years who had been exposed to COVID-19. The sample consisted of PBMCs or T cells enriched from blood (not recorded which).

The CDR3 DNA follows: TGTGCCAGCAGCCGTACGCGGGCCTCGGAGGGGGAAAAACTGTTTTTT. Its protein product is CASSRTRASEGEKLFF. The chain couples TRBV7-2 to TRBJ1-4; perhaps TRBD1 as D (5 bases). V lost 5 bases, J lost 8 bases, and 21 bases lay in between. The CDR3 length is 16 residues. CDR1 is SGHTA, CDR2 FQGNSA, per germline.